These 12 T cell receptor beta chains originate from one sample sequenced in a study of cytomegalovirus exposure and HLA in healthy donors. PCR amplification relied on 60 Vbeta primers (plus 13 Jbeta primers). Using immunoSEQ multiplex PCR, the repertoire was profiled, and TCRdb retains in-frame clones only, with some absent. The table for this sample gives around 200,000 clones. Sequencing was performed on PBMCs. These receptors originate from a woman aged 25 to 39 in good health and CMV-seropositive.

The chain carries TRBV7-9 and TRBJ2-3; 7 bases agree with TRBD1. With 5 bases clipped from V and 2 bases from J, the junction kept 4 bases outside the gene matches. Per germline, CDR1 SEHNR and CDR2 FQNEAQ (reference sequence). The CDR3 is 14 residues long. CDR3 DNA sequence: TGTGCCAGCAGCCAAACAGGGGTCACAGATACGCAGTATTTT. It translates to CASSQTGVTDTQYF.

V and J are TRBV19 and TRBJ1-3; 7 positions agree with TRBD1. Looked up from germline, CDR1 is LNHDA and CDR2 is SQIVND (reference sequence). CDR3 length equals 16 residues. Trimming cost V 7 bases and J 4 bases; bases outside gene matches: 13. The chain's CDR3 is CASKEGAHLSGNTIYF. In DNA form, the CDR3 reads TGTGCCAGTAAGGAGGGGGCGCATCTCTCCGGAAACACCATATATTTT.

CDR3 protein: CASKYGYTF. DNA for the CDR3: TGTGCCAGTAAATATGGCTACACCTTC. J is TRBJ1-2 and V is TRBV25-1; no clear D. Germline V gene sequence: CDR1 MGHDK, CDR2 SYGVNS. V was clipped by 9 bases and J by 5 bases, with 4 bases between them. CDR3 size: 9 residues.

The chain recombines TRBV28 with TRBJ1-1, with TRBD1 as a possible D gene (6 bases). The CDR3 covers 14 residues. CDR1 is MDHEN and CDR2 is SYDVKM in the germline V gene. V was shortened by 5 bases and J by 4 bases, with 14 bases between the two germline ends. CDR3 sequence reads: CASSPLGGATEAFF. CDR3 coding DNA: TGTGCCAGCAGTCCCCTAGGGGGGGCCACTGAAGCTTTCTTT. Drawing the rest from reference TRBV28 and TRBJ1-1, the complete variable domain is DVKVTQSSRYLVKRTGEKVFLECVQDMDHENMFWYRQDPGLGLRLIYFSYDVKMKEKGDIPEGYSVSREKKERFSLILESASTNQTSMYLCASSPLGGATEAFFGQGTRLTVV.

The chain carries TRBV2 and TRBJ2-3; maybe TRBD2 (6 bases). Looked up from germline, CDR1 is SNHLY and CDR2 is FYNNEI. Trimming cost V 0 bases and J 7 bases, with 11 bases left between them. This CDR3 comprises 14 residues. The CDR3 region has the DNA TGTGCCAGCAGTGAAGCGCTTCGGGAGAATACGCAGTATTTT. As protein: CASSEALRENTQYF.

V gene TRBV5-8 combines with J gene TRBJ2-5; 11 bases fit TRBD2. There are 15 residues in the CDR3. With 5 bases clipped from V and 3 bases from J, the junction kept 6 bases outside the gene matches. Germline-derived CDR1 and CDR2 are SGHTS and YDEGEE. The CDR3 sequence: CASSTGLAAEETQYF. DNA for the CDR3: TGTGCCAGCAGTACGGGACTAGCGGCCGAAGAGACCCAGTACTTC.

This chain uses TRBV19 with TRBJ2-6, with TRBD1 matching 7 bases. In germline, CDR1 is LNHDA, CDR2 SQIVND (reference sequence). The CDR3 has 16 residues. Trimming took 9 bases from V and 1 from J; bases not matched to a gene: 9. This CDR3 is CASLRGSGSGANVLTF. The CDR3 DNA reads as TGTGCCAGCCTCAGGGGGAGCGGATCTGGGGCCAACGTCCTGACTTTC.

This chain links TRBV6-1 with TRBJ1-4; D unresolved. Germline-derived CDR1 and CDR2 are MNHNS and SASEGT. V was trimmed by 0 bases and J by 10 bases, leaving 6 bases between them. This CDR3 region has 12 residues. The CDR3 DNA reads TGTGCCAGCAGTGAAGCGGCGGCAAAACTGTTTTTT. Protein: CASSEAAAKLFF.

The chain is built from TRBV5-1 and TRBJ2-1; 13 positions agree with TRBD2. Germline CDR1 SGHRS, CDR2 YFSETQ. The CDR3 contains 19 residues. V dropped 4 bases and J dropped 0; count of bases not matched to a gene: 10. CDR3: CASSRGGLAGLSSYNEQFF. CDR3 coding DNA: TGCGCCAGCAGCCGAGGGGGACTAGCGGGGTTGAGCTCCTACAATGAGCAGTTCTTC.

The chain's CDR3 is CASSRGDGDYTF. CDR3 in DNA: TGTGCCAGCAGCCGGGGGGATGGTGACTACACCTTC. V gene TRBV6-6 combines with J gene TRBJ1-2; possible D gene TRBD1, 5 bases. V gave up 6 bases and J gave up 10 bases, with 15 bases separating them. Germline V lookup: CDR1 MNHNY, CDR2 SVGAGI (reference sequence). This CDR3 has 12 amino acids.

J is TRBJ1-5 and V is TRBV19; tentatively, D is TRBD1 (6 bases). The V and J ends lost 6 bases and 3 bases respectively, with 18 bases between them. Looked up from germline, CDR1 is LNHDA and CDR2 is SQIVND (reference sequence). The CDR3 consists of 16 residues. In DNA form, the CDR3 reads TGTGCCAGTAGCCTTTGGGGGGCGGGGGCCAATCAGCCCCAGCATTTT. Amino acid sequence: CASSLWGAGANQPQHF.

This chain links TRBV19 with TRBJ1-2; D perhaps matches TRBD1 (6 bases). Germline V lookup: CDR1 LNHDA, CDR2 SQIVND (reference sequence). Deletions cut 5 bases from V and 4 bases from J, with 20 bases between. The CDR3 spans 16 residues. The CDR3 nucleotides are TGTGCCAGTAGTCCCCCGACAGGCCTCTCTACCTATGGCTACACCTTC. Translated, it gives CASSPPTGLSTYGYTF.